A selection of T cell receptor beta chains follows, all from one sample in a study of blood T cell repertoires in COVID-19. Assay used: immunoSEQ multiplex PCR; TCRdb lists only in-frame clones, some missing. The table has around 250,000 clones, about 88% seen once. The sample consisted of peripheral blood. These receptors came from a woman in her 70s with active or convalescent COVID-19. Both conserved end residues are part of each CDR3. Fields, in order: CDR3 protein, CDR3 DNA, clone size, J gene, D gene, V gene. D genes are given only for firm matches. Not every row has a clone size; where given, it reads once, few, many or a size class.

CASRQTGGDNQPQHF,TGTGCCAGCAGACAAACAGGGGGAGACAATCAGCCCCAGCATTTT,-,TRBJ1-5,TRBD1,TRBV7-8
CASSVGTDYGYTF,TGTGCCAGCAGCGTAGGGACAGACTATGGCTACACCTTC,-,TRBJ1-2,-,TRBV9
CASSSPGGNSPLHF,TGTGCCAGCAGCTCCCCCGGCGGGAATTCACCCCTCCACTTT,-,TRBJ1-6,-,TRBV3-1/TRBV3-2
CASSRTEGYGYTF,TGTGCCAGCAGCCGGACAGAAGGTTATGGCTACACCTTC,once,TRBJ1-2,-,TRBV3-1/TRBV3-2
CASSLDRMNTEAFF,TGTGCCAGCAGCTTAGACAGGATGAACACTGAAGCTTTCTTT,-,TRBJ1-1,-,TRBV7-2
CSGRGGGNTIYF,TGCAGCGGGAGGGGGGGCGGAAACACCATATATTTT,few,TRBJ1-3,-,TRBV29-1
CASSSIPSVLYNEQFF,TGCGCCAGCAGCTCGATCCCTAGCGTTCTATACAATGAGCAGTTCTTC,-,TRBJ2-1,-,TRBV5-1
CASSLTGNSPLHF,TGTGCCAGCAGTTTAACAGGGAATTCACCCCTCCACTTT,once,TRBJ1-6,-,TRBV12-3/TRBV12-4
CATRLAGAPSSYNEQFF,TGTGCCACCCGACTAGCGGGGGCCCCGAGCTCCTACAATGAGCAGTTCTTC,-,TRBJ2-1,TRBD2,TRBV10-3
CASSLSPSRVEKLFF,TGTGCCAGCAGCTTAAGTCCGAGCAGGGTTGAAAAACTGTTTTTT,once,TRBJ1-4,-,TRBV7-2
CASSGRPGQGDSGNTIYF,TGTGCCAGTAGTGGACGTCCGGGACAGGGAGACTCTGGAAACACCATATATTTT,once,TRBJ1-3,TRBD1,TRBV19
CASSNAGGAAGGYTF,TGTGCCAGCAGTAACGCGGGGGGGGCGGCCGGGGGCTACACCTTC,-,TRBJ1-2,-,TRBV6-5
CASSDSGQGKAFF,TGTGCCAGCAGTGATTCAGGTCAGGGGAAAGCTTTCTTT,-,TRBJ1-1,-,TRBV25-1
CASSLDIQTEETQYF,TGTGCCAGCAGCTTGGATATTCAGACTGAGGAGACCCAGTACTTC,-,TRBJ2-5,-,TRBV5-4
CAIRVSGGAFEQFF,TGTGCCATCAGAGTAAGCGGGGGGGCCTTTGAGCAGTTCTTC,-,TRBJ2-1,TRBD2,TRBV10-3
CAWSGTETNEKLFF,TGTGCCTGGAGCGGGACAGAAACTAATGAAAAACTGTTTTTT,-,TRBJ1-4,TRBD1,TRBV30
CASRFEAGAHNSPLHF,TGTGCAAGTCGCTTTGAGGCAGGGGCTCATAATTCACCCCTCCACTTT,-,TRBJ1-6,-,TRBV12-2
CASSYSFAGGNNEQFF,TGTGCCAGCAGTTACTCCTTTGCGGGGGGTAACAATGAGCAGTTCTTC,-,TRBJ2-1,TRBD2,TRBV6-2/TRBV6-3